This T cell receptor beta chain was captured in a study of T cell repertoires in cytomegalovirus infection (dated by TCRdb to between 2018 and 2021). Background for the entire study: Peptide stimulations targeted recently identified HLA-C-restricted CMV epitopes, whose presentation resists viral immunomodulation, together with well-studied HLA-B-restricted epitopes. Donor HLA type was relevant to the analysis, because carriage of CMV infection together with the matching HLA type was indicated by public TCR beta signatures.

Here V drops 5 bases and J drops 2 bases, and the junction holds 10 bases not matched to any gene. CDR1 and CDR2, per the germline V gene (reference sequence), are SEHNR and FQNEAQ. The CDR3 covers 16 residues, taking in both the cysteine and the phenylalanine. Kept here is only the CDR3 DNA, which spans 48 bases and is read in frame from base 1. The meaning of the sample's treatment or condition label: in vitro stimulation with specific CMV peptide epitopes to enrich CMV-specific T cells. The sample was run on an Illumina HiSeq 1500. TCRdb reran the public reads through fastp at Q25 and MiXCR, keeping productive beta chains. Rows with one shared CDR3 protein collapse into an entry with the most common genes and DNA. The sample contains roughly 860,000 distinct CDR3 sequences, approximately 29% of them found a single time. The ten largest clones add up to roughly 12% of the sample. This clonotype was counted many times. The antigen it recognizes is unknown. The input lacks base qualities; no much larger clone sits a single base away.

General findings and caveats noted by the study authors: The ex vivo response was dominated by HLA-C-restricted CMV-specific TCR beta clonotypes, and the single most frequent clonotype in two of eight donors was supplied by these HLA-C-restricted clonotypes. In both this cohort and an independent roughly 350-donor cohort, the cumulative frequency of public TCR beta family members distinguished carriers of CMV infection plus the relevant HLA type.

The rearranged chain carries TRBV7-9 and TRBJ2-3; 7 bases in between match TRBD1. The source of this sequence is a human donor in good health (CMV status not recorded). Some clones in this sample may be carry-over from other donors' samples. The sequenced sample was cultured CD8+ T cells from PBMCs, obtained from culture after CMV antigen stimulation. For the CDR3, the sequence is CASSPPTGRNTDTQYF. The DNA sequence is as follows: TGTGCCAGCAGCCCCCCGACAGGGAGAAACACAGATACGCAGTATTTT.